One T cell receptor (beta chain) is described in this entry. What it binds is unknown. This entry comes from a study of cytomegalovirus exposure and HLA in healthy donors. The trim removed 4 bases at V and 2 bases at J, leaving 4 bases unmatched. This CDR3 region has 14 residues. Germline assignment: CDR1 SNHLY and CDR2 FYNNEI. Study results and caveats: Earlier analysis found most TCR beta V segments productive about 87% or about 30% of the time. The authors enumerated around 150 TCR beta chains as linked to cytomegalovirus.

It was with 60 Vbeta and 13 Jbeta primers that the PCR ran. This table comes from immunoSEQ multiplex PCR, and its TCRdb copy is limited to in-frame clones, with some not included. The sample lists around 150,000 clones, roughly four fifths occurring once. This rearrangement joins TRBV2 to TRBJ2-7, with 8 bases identical to TRBD2. This sequence was found in a woman in her 50s in good health and CMV-seropositive. Sequenced: PBMCs. CDR3: CASSVSGGPYEQYF. In nucleotides, the CDR3 is TGTGCCAGCAGTGTGTCGGGGGGGCCCTACGAGCAGTACTTC. The full variable domain, its missing parts supplied by reference TRBV2 and TRBJ2-7, is EPEVTQTPSHQVTQMGQEVILRCVPISNHLYFYWYRQILGQKVEFLVSFYNNEISEKSEIFDDQFSVERPDGSNFTLKIRSTKLEDSAMYFCASSVSGGPYEQYFGPGTRLTVT.